A single sample gave rise to the 16 T cell receptor beta chains below, sequenced in a study of T cell repertoires in cytomegalovirus infection. TCRdb recomputed calls from the reads with MiXCR, one row per CDR3 protein. The sample carries about 260,000 distinct CDR3 sequences, around 9% recorded once. Sequencing was performed on PBMCs. The receptors here all came from a human donor in good health (CMV status not recorded). Some clones in this sample may be carry-over from other donors' samples.

This clonotype occurred many times. The chain has TRBV11-3 and TRBJ1-1; D unclear. The CDR3 runs 13 residues. Germline-derived CDR1 and CDR2 are SGHNT and YENEEA. The ends were cut back, 4 bases at V and 8 bases at J, with 14 bases in the middle. In DNA form, the CDR3 reads TGTGCCAGCAGCTCTCCTCGGACGGGCGAAGCTTTCTTT. It codes for CASSSPRTGEAFF.

CDR3 sequence: CASSYGAGELFF. The CDR3 DNA is TGTGCCAGCAGTTACGGAGCGGGGGAGCTGTTTTTT. The genes are TRBV6-5 and TRBJ2-2; D unclear. V shed 2 bases and J shed 8 bases, with 6 bases lying between them. The CDR3 covers 12 residues. CDR1 and CDR2 from the germline V gene are MNHEY and SVGAGI.

This clonotype was seen ten or more times. The J gene is TRBJ2-3, the V gene TRBV12-3 or TRBV12-4; D unresolved. This CDR3 is built from 15 residues. Deletions cut 2 bases from V and 4 bases from J, with 13 bases between. CDR3 sequence (DNA): TGTGCCAGCAGTTTAACCGATTACCCCTCAGATACGCAGTATTTT. Protein product: CASSLTDYPSDTQYF.

Only a few counts were recorded for this clonotype. V and J are TRBV28 and TRBJ2-3, with 7 positions matching TRBD2. The germline V gene encodes CDR1 MDHEN and CDR2 SYDVKM. J was trimmed by 3 bases and V by 8 bases; bases with no gene match: 2. CDR3 size: 12 residues. The CDR3 nucleotides are TGTGCCAGCTCAGCGGGGACAGATACGCAGTATTTT. Translation: CASSAGTDTQYF.

This clonotype was counted many times. The gene calls are TRBV7-2 and TRBJ2-1, with TRBD2 identical over 12 bases. CDR1 is SGHTA, CDR2 FQGNSA, per germline. This CDR3 has 18 amino acids. V lost 1 base to trimming and J lost 8 bases; unmatched junction nucleotides: 12. CDR3 DNA sequence: TGTGCCAGCAGCTTAGTTGCTAGCGGGGGGGGGAAAAGGGATGAGCAGTTCTTC. This encodes CASSLVASGGGKRDEQFF.

CDR3 sequence reads: CASSGSPGTGELFF. DNA for the CDR3: TGTGCCAGCAGCGGGAGTCCCGGAACCGGGGAGCTGTTTTTT. The chain employs TRBV2 and TRBJ2-2; possible D gene TRBD2, 6 bases. CDR3 size: 14 residues. V lost 6 bases, J lost 5 bases, and 13 bases lay in between. Germline-derived CDR1 and CDR2 are SNHLY and FYNNEI.

This clonotype occurred many times. The CDR3 sequence: CASSLGRGPYEQYF. The CDR3 DNA follows: TGTGCCAGCAGCTTAGGCCGTGGACCCTACGAGCAGTACTTC. The chain recombines TRBV7-2 with TRBJ2-7; D uncertain. Trimming removed 1 base from V and 2 bases from J, with 9 bases in between. The CDR3 has 14 amino acids. The germline V gene has CDR1 SGHTA and CDR2 FQGNSA.

The gene calls are TRBV7-6 and TRBJ2-1, with 7 bases that match TRBD1. The CDR3 covers 16 residues. Germline CDR1 reads SGHVS; CDR2 reads FNYEAQ. V shed 3 bases and J 7 bases; nucleotides not matched to a gene: 12. Here the CDR3 DNA reads TGTGCCAGCAGCTTCTGGACAGGCCGTGGGGCAAATGAGCAGTTCTTC. Translated: CASSFWTGRGANEQFF.

The CDR3 here is CASSSASRKGGEQYF. The CDR3 DNA is TGTGCCAGCAGCTCCGCCTCCCGCAAAGGGGGCGAGCAGTACTTC. The chain carries TRBV11-2 and TRBJ2-7, with D possibly matching TRBD1 (6 bases). V dropped 4 bases and J dropped 6 bases, with 19 bases sitting between them. Germline values: CDR1 SGHAT, CDR2 FQNNGV. The CDR3 spans 15 residues. The full variable domain, rest sourced from reference TRBV11-2 and TRBJ2-7, is EAGVAQSPRYKIIEKRQSVAFWCNPISGHATLYWYQQILGQGPKLLIQFQNNGVVDDSQLPKDRFSAERLKGVDSTLKIQPAKLEDSAVYLCASSSASRKGGEQYFGPGTRLTVT.

This clonotype occurred a few times. The V gene is TRBV19, the J gene TRBJ1-2; D unclear. Germline loops: CDR1 LNHDA, CDR2 SQIVND (reference sequence). Trimming removed 0 bases at V and 1 base at J, with 3 bases between. This CDR3 comprises 13 residues. CDR3: CASSIDNNYGYTF. The CDR3 DNA sequence: TGTGCCAGTAGTATAGACAATAACTATGGCTACACCTTC.

This clonotype came up many times. The chain's CDR3 is CASSTTFNYGYTF. CDR3 DNA sequence: TGTGCCAGTAGTACAACCTTTAACTATGGCTACACCTTC. J is TRBJ1-2 and V is TRBV19; D ambiguous. CDR1 is LNHDA, CDR2 SQIVND, per germline (reference sequence). The CDR3 spans 13 residues. The V and J ends lost 4 bases and 1 base respectively, with 7 bases between them.

This clonotype was picked up a small number of times. This chain uses TRBV12-5 with TRBJ1-1; D may be TRBD1 (5 bases). This CDR3 is 14 amino acids long. Germline V gene lookup returns CDR1 LGHNT and CDR2 FRNRAP. V was clipped by 6 bases and J by 1 base, with 12 bases between them. The CDR3 loop is CASGPPGRNTEAFF. In nucleotides, the CDR3 is TGTGCTAGTGGACCTCCAGGGAGGAACACTGAAGCTTTCTTT.

The chain couples TRBV19 to TRBJ1-5; D is ambiguous. V dropped 4 bases and J dropped 3 bases, with 19 bases sitting between them. The CDR3 consists of 17 residues. The germline V gene has CDR1 LNHDA and CDR2 SQIVND (reference sequence). CDR3 in amino acids: CASSTGSGGAANQPQHF. The CDR3 nucleotides are TGTGCCAGTAGTACCGGTTCGGGCGGAGCTGCCAATCAGCCCCAGCATTTT. Together with reference TRBV19 and TRBJ1-5, the CDR3 gives the full variable domain: DGGITQSPKYLFRKEGQNVTLSCEQNLNHDAMYWYRQDPGQGLRLIYYSQIVNDFQKGDIAEGYSVSREKKESFPLTVTSAQKNPTAFYLCASSTGSGGAANQPQHFGDGTRLSIL.

This chain links TRBV3-1 with TRBJ1-5, with D possibly TRBD1 on 6 matching bases. Germline CDR1 is LGHDT and CDR2 is YNNKEL (reference sequence). Trimming removed 0 bases from V and 7 bases from J, with 13 bases in between. The CDR3 consists of 15 residues. The CDR3 reads CASSQDVGAGQPQHF. The CDR3 DNA sequence: TGTGCCAGCAGCCAAGACGTGGGGGCGGGACAGCCCCAGCATTTT.

This clonotype occurred many times. This chain joins TRBV20-1 and TRBJ2-1; 8 nucleotides align to TRBD2. The CDR3 has 16 amino acids. J lost 8 bases, V lost 0 bases, and 12 bases had no gene match. Germline V CDR1 and CDR2: DFQATT, SNEGSKA (reference sequence). The DNA for the CDR3 is TGCAGTGCTAGAGATGGGGCGGCGGGGGGTGCGGATGAGCAGTTCTTC. Protein product: CSARDGAAGGADEQFF.

This chain uses TRBV12-3 or TRBV12-4 with TRBJ2-7; D might be TRBD1 (5 bases). Between the trimmed V and J ends, which lost 7 bases and 3 bases, there was a span of 13 bases. The CDR3 is made up of 13 amino acids. CDR3 in DNA: TGTGCCAGCATCATCCTAGACAGCTACGAGCAGTACTTC. This sequence encodes CASIILDSYEQYF.